The 21 T cell receptor beta chains given below trace back to one sample, sequenced in a study of PD-L1 blockade in urothelial cancer. Regarding time point: peripheral blood 6 weeks after treatment start. Profiling relied on immunoSEQ multiplex PCR, and the TCRdb table lists in-frame clones only, not all of them. The sample includes over 70,000 clones, approximately 87% of them seen just once. Sequencing was performed on PBMCs, taken around atezolizumab (anti-PD-L1) treatment. These receptors were collected from a man aged 65 to 85 with urothelial cancer.

This rearrangement joins TRBV7-2 to TRBJ2-2, with D possibly TRBD1 on 6 matching bases. CDR1 and CDR2 (germline): SGHTA, FQGNSA. Trimming pared 8 bases from V and 4 bases from J, leaving 8 bases between. CDR3 length equals 12 residues. The CDR3 here is CASGRGTGELFF. CDR3 coding DNA: TGTGCCAGCGGCAGGGGCACCGGGGAGCTGTTTTTT.

This clone was picked up one time. V and J are TRBV2 and TRBJ2-7; D unclear. This CDR3 comprises 14 residues. V gave up 3 bases and J gave up 2 bases, with 11 bases separating them. Germline V CDR1 and CDR2: SNHLY, FYNNEI. CDR3 protein: CASSDVGGTYEQYF. Here the CDR3 DNA reads TGTGCCAGCAGTGATGTTGGCGGAACCTACGAGCAGTACTTC.

This clone was observed a single time. The chain links TRBV6-6 to TRBJ2-1; 8 nucleotides align to TRBD2. Trimming at V came to 8 bases and at J to 4 bases, leaving 13 bases not matched to a gene. The germline V gene has CDR1 MNHNY and CDR2 SVGAGI (reference sequence). This CDR3 has 16 residues. The CDR3, as DNA: TGTGCCAGCGATCTACAGAGCGGGGGACCTTACAATGAGCAGTTCTTC. It yields the protein CASDLQSGGPYNEQFF.

The J gene is TRBJ1-2, the V gene TRBV19, with 9 bases that match TRBD1. The trim removed 7 bases at V and 6 bases at J, leaving 9 bases unmatched. This CDR3 spans 14 amino acids. Germline V gene sequence: CDR1 LNHDA, CDR2 SQIVND (reference sequence). The CDR3 nucleotides read TGTGCCAGTACCTCAAACCGGGACAGGGATGGCTACACCTTC. It translates to CASTSNRDRDGYTF.

The sample holds a few counts of this clone. This chain links TRBV30 with TRBJ1-1; D perhaps matches TRBD1 (6 bases). This CDR3 contains 13 residues. Germline loops: CDR1 GTSNPN, CDR2 SVGIG (reference sequence). Trimming removed 7 bases from V and 2 bases from J, with 14 bases in between. The CDR3 bases are TGTGCCTTTCGCCGGACAGCCAACACTGAAGCTTTCTTT. This codes for CAFRRTANTEAFF.

The chain couples TRBV5-1 to TRBJ2-7, with 9 positions matching TRBD1. CDR3 length: 16 amino acids. V shed 1 base and J 1 base; nucleotides not matched to a gene: 6. Germline-derived CDR1 and CDR2 are SGHRS and YFSETQ. The CDR3 is CASSLSGQGLSYEQYF. For the CDR3, the DNA is TGCGCCAGCAGCTTGTCGGGACAGGGCCTTTCCTACGAGCAGTACTTC. The variable domain in full, with the rest retrieved from reference TRBV5-1 and TRBJ2-7, is KAGVTQTPRYLIKTRGQQVTLSCSPISGHRSVSWYQQTPGQGLQFLFEYFSETQRNKGNFPGRFSGRQFSNSRSEMNVSTLELGDSALYLCASSLSGQGLSYEQYFGPGTRLTVT.

In DNA, the CDR3 is TGCGCCAGCAGCGAGTGGACTAGCCGATCCACCGGGGAGCTGTTTTTT. Translated, it gives CASSEWTSRSTGELFF. V is TRBV5-1 and J is TRBJ2-2; 8 bases are a match to TRBD2. The CDR3 is made up of 16 amino acids. V shed 4 bases, J shed 4 bases, and the junction held 9 bases outside the gene matches. Per the germline V gene, CDR1 is SGHRS and CDR2 is YFSETQ.

The chain is built from TRBV19 and TRBJ2-1; 8 nucleotides agree with TRBD1. After removal of 7 bases from V and 7 bases from J, the junction contained 9 bases not matched to a gene. Germline V gene lookup returns CDR1 LNHDA and CDR2 SQIVND (reference sequence). The CDR3 loop spans 14 amino acids. This CDR3 reads CASTRDRIGNEQFF. The CDR3 nucleotides are TGTGCCAGTACGCGGGACAGGATTGGGAATGAGCAGTTCTTC.

The chain uses TRBV7-2 and TRBJ2-5, with 7 positions matching TRBD2. From germline, CDR1 is SGHTA and CDR2 FQGNSA. This CDR3 is 15 amino acids long. The ends lost 0 bases at V and 2 bases at J; junction bases unmatched: 3. The CDR3 region has the DNA TGTGCCAGCAGCTTAGCCGGGACTACACAAGAGACCCAGTACTTC. Amino acids: CASSLAGTTQETQYF.

This clone was seen more than once but under ten times. This chain joins TRBV4-1 and TRBJ1-6; possibly TRBD1 for D (6 bases). The CDR3 runs 15 residues. Trimming removed 0 bases from V and 7 bases from J, with 10 bases in between. Germline V CDR1 and CDR2: MGHRA, YSYEKL. CDR3 in amino acids: CASSQEGRGNSPLHF. Written as DNA, the CDR3 is TGCGCCAGCAGCCAAGAGGGAAGGGGGAATTCACCCCTCCACTTT.

The gene calls are TRBV12-5 and TRBJ2-3; D perhaps matches TRBD2 (6 bases). Germline lookup yields CDR1 LGHNT and CDR2 FRNRAP. Trimming left V 0 bases short and J 1 base short, with 17 bases between. The CDR3 sequence is 18 residues long. The CDR3 coding sequence is TGTGCTAGTGGTTTGGTACCGATGGGTAGCGGTTGCACAGATACGCAGTATTTT. Protein: CASGLVPMGSGCTDTQYF.

The genes are TRBV7-2 and TRBJ2-7; TRBD1 matches at 8 bases. V dropped 4 bases and J dropped 6; count of bases not matched to a gene: 5. CDR3 length: 13 amino acids. Germline-derived CDR1 and CDR2 are SGHTA and FQGNSA. CDR3 region: CASSSPDRGEQYF. The CDR3, as DNA: TGTGCCAGCAGCTCCCCCGACAGGGGCGAGCAGTACTTC.

V gene TRBV18 combines with J gene TRBJ2-1, with D maybe TRBD2 (6 bases). Deletions cut 6 bases from V and 4 bases from J, with 13 bases between. This CDR3 comprises 14 residues. Germline loops: CDR1 KGHSH, CDR2 LQKENI. The CDR3 coding sequence is TGTGCCAGCTCCCGGGACTCGGTTTACAATGAGCAGTTCTTC. Encoded protein: CASSRDSVYNEQFF. The full variable domain, its missing parts supplied by reference TRBV18 and TRBJ2-1, is NAGVMQNPRHLVRRRGQEARLRCSPMKGHSHVYWYRQLPEEGLKFMVYLQKENIIDESGMPKERFSAEFPKEGPSILRIQQVVRGDSAAYFCASSRDSVYNEQFFGPGTRLTVL.

This rearrangement joins TRBV6-5 to TRBJ2-1; D perhaps matches TRBD1 (6 bases). The CDR3 has 14 amino acids. Germline CDR1 and CDR2: MNHEY and SVGAGI. V was cut by 4 bases and J by 5 bases, with 12 bases left in between. The CDR3 region is CASSSGTSNNEQFF. CDR3 sequence (DNA): TGTGCCAGCAGTTCCGGGACATCAAACAATGAGCAGTTCTTC.

The chain recombines TRBV15 with TRBJ1-2; D is perhaps TRBD1 (6 bases). V lost 8 bases and J 1 base, leaving 14 bases between the germline ends. Germline CDR1 and CDR2: LNHNV and YYDKDF (reference sequence). This CDR3 comprises 14 residues. For the CDR3, the DNA is TGTGCCACCCGGGTGGGACATGATAACTATGGCTACACCTTC. This encodes CATRVGHDNYGYTF.

The chain uses TRBV19 and TRBJ2-7; TRBD1 agrees at 7 bases. The germline gives CDR1 LNHDA, CDR2 SQIVND (reference sequence). J gave up 2 bases and V 4 bases, and 11 bases lay outside the gene matches. The CDR3 is made up of 16 amino acids. CDR3 loop: CASSTSSGTGAYEQYF. The CDR3 DNA reads TGTGCCAGTAGTACCTCCTCCGGAACAGGGGCCTACGAGCAGTACTTC.

The chain links TRBV28 to TRBJ1-1; TRBD1 matches at 8 bases. Per germline, CDR1 MDHEN and CDR2 SYDVKM. Losses at the gene ends were 8 bases for V and 0 bases for J; bases not matched to a gene: 5. This CDR3 region has 14 residues. CDR3 region: CASGRDRMNTEAFF. DNA for the CDR3: TGTGCCAGCGGACGGGACAGGATGAACACTGAAGCTTTCTTT. Filled out from reference TRBV28 and TRBJ1-1, the complete variable domain reads DVKVTQSSRYLVKRTGEKVFLECVQDMDHENMFWYRQDPGLGLRLIYFSYDVKMKEKGDIPEGYSVSREKKERFSLILESASTNQTSMYLCASGRDRMNTEAFFGQGTRLTVV.

The V and J genes are TRBV7-3 and TRBJ2-7, with 7 bases lining up with TRBD2. Germline V gene data show CDR1 as SGHTA and CDR2 as FQGTGA. V shed 3 bases and J 4 bases; nucleotides not matched to a gene: 3. The CDR3 is 13 residues long. The CDR3 sequence: CASSFSGGYEQYF. CDR3 in DNA: TGTGCCAGCAGCTTCTCCGGGGGGTACGAGCAGTACTTC.

The rearrangement joins TRBV6-1 to TRBJ1-4, with D unclear. CDR1 is MNHNS and CDR2 is SASEGT in the germline V gene. The CDR3 is 13 amino acids. Trimming pared 3 bases from V and 6 bases from J, leaving 8 bases between. In DNA, the CDR3 is TGTGCCAGCAGTGAGGTGGCATATGAAAAACTGTTTTTT. As protein: CASSEVAYEKLFF.

The CDR3 spells CASSYGRVGSGNTIYF. CDR3 sequence (DNA): TGTGCCAGCAGTTACGGGAGGGTCGGTTCAGGAAACACCATATATTTT. V and J are TRBV6-5 and TRBJ1-3, with no clear D. The CDR3 runs 16 residues. Trimming stripped 2 bases from V and 4 bases from J, with 15 bases between. Germline V lookup: CDR1 MNHEY, CDR2 SVGAGI.

The chain recombines TRBV7-2 with TRBJ2-7; tentative D call: TRBD1 (6 bases). Germline CDR1 reads SGHTA; CDR2 reads FQGNSA. Between the trimmed V and J ends, which lost 5 bases and 3 bases, there was a span of 23 bases. The CDR3 extends over 17 amino acids. The CDR3 region has the DNA TGTGCCAGCAGCCTGGGATCTCTGGGGGCAGGGAGCTACGAGCAGTACTTC. Residues: CASSLGSLGAGSYEQYF. The full variable domain, its missing parts supplied by reference TRBV7-2 and TRBJ2-7, is GAGVSQSPSNKVTEKGKDVELRCDPISGHTALYWYRQSLGQGLEFLIYFQGNSAPDKSGLPSDRFSAERTGGSVSTLTIQRTQQEDSAVYLCASSLGSLGAGSYEQYFGPGTRLTVT.